The clone carrying this T cell receptor (beta chain) was seen more than once but under ten times. Its antigen is currently unknown. Each replicate PCR on the sorted subsets used about 0.2 ug DNA (around 30,000 T cell genomes). The assay was immunoSEQ multiplex PCR, and TCRdb's table has in-frame clones only and misses some. The sample contains about 2 million clones, around 96% of which appear only once. These data are taken from a study of shared clonotypes between healthy human individuals. The junction had 11 bases not matched to a gene; V was cut back by 5 bases and J by 7 bases. Germline CDR1 is SGHNT and CDR2 is YYREEE (reference sequence). This CDR3 is built from 15 residues. General study results and limits: Genetic and exposure-history diversity was limited by the small donor number. In contrast to clonotypes shared by all four donors, non-shared clonotypes had lower generation probabilities.

Terminally differentiated effector memory CD45RA+ cells were excluded by CCR7 positive selection of CD45RO-negative cells. V and J are TRBV5-4 and TRBJ2-7; TRBD1 matches 11 bases. The receptor comes from a man younger than 35 in good health. The sequencing input was naive CD8+ T cells sorted from blood. In DNA form, the CDR3 reads TGTGCCAGCAGTTCAGGACAGGGGGCTAGACGGGAGCAGTACTTC. Translating it yields CASSSGQGARREQYF.